The entry below gives a single TCR beta chain sequence along with its context. Its antigen is not known. The sample belongs to a study of cytomegalovirus exposure and HLA in healthy donors. CDR3 size: 16 residues. Trimming took off 3 bases at V and 6 bases at J, with 18 bases between the two ends. Germline-derived CDR1 and CDR2 are SGHDN and FVKESK. Findings and caveats of the study: Reported findings show TCR beta sequences accurately forecast HLA-A and HLA-B alleles in most subjects. When a later analysis was performed, an Asian-associated ancestry cluster reportedly had fewer N-insertions than the approximately 680-donor mean.

The PCR made use of 60 Vbeta and 13 Jbeta primers. The table came from immunoSEQ multiplex PCR; TCRdb's copy has only in-frame clones and leaves some out. Of roughly 100,000 clones in the sample, about four fifths are singletons; the top ten hold around 2.1%. Material: PBMCs. The sequence was collected from a man aged 25-45 years in good health and CMV-seronegative. V and J are TRBV14 and TRBJ2-1; no clear D gene. This CDR3 reads CASSQPGSNAPNEQFF. The CDR3 DNA reads TGTGCCAGCAGCCAGCCCGGGTCCAACGCCCCCAATGAGCAGTTCTTC.